These 24 T cell receptor beta chains were all obtained from the same sample, sequenced in a study of blood T cell repertoires in COVID-19 (dated by TCRdb to 2020 to 2021). The library was obtained by the immunoSEQ multiplex PCR assay. Imported from immuneACCESS, the table was reduced by TCRdb to in-frame sequences with V and J called. These copies leave out some clones; in studies compared against another copy, an unresolved V gene accounts for under half, and the cause of the remainder is not known. Present in this sample are about 140,000 clones, roughly 80% of which were seen just once. Together, the top ten hold about 6% of the sample. The specimen sequenced was PBMCs or T cells enriched from blood (not recorded which). The receptors shown here come from a woman between 45 and 65 years old who had recovered from COVID-19.

J is TRBJ2-6 and V is TRBV4-1; D perhaps matches TRBD2 (7 bases). The ends were cut back, 0 bases at V and 0 bases at J, with 18 bases in the middle. The CDR3 has 20 amino acids. Germline V CDR1 and CDR2: MGHRA, YSYEKL. The CDR3 sequence: CASSQDSSGGSFSGANVLTF. DNA for the CDR3: TGCGCCAGCAGCCAAGATTCATCGGGGGGCTCCTTCTCTGGGGCCAACGTCCTGACTTTC.

This rearrangement joins TRBV5-4 to TRBJ1-2; 12 nucleotides agree with TRBD1. CDR3 size: 16 residues. Germline CDR1 is SGHNT and CDR2 is YYREEE (reference sequence). V shed 3 bases and J 6 bases; nucleotides not matched to a gene: 9. The CDR3 DNA reads as TGTGCCAGCAGCTCTGGGGACAGGGGGCTGGGGGATGGCTACACCTTC. Protein sequence: CASSSGDRGLGDGYTF.

This clone occurred a few times. V is TRBV10-3 and J is TRBJ1-3; 10 bases line up with TRBD1. This CDR3 has 15 amino acids. V lost 5 bases, J lost 3 bases, and 4 bases stayed unmatched. CDR1 is ENHRY, CDR2 SYGVKD, per germline. CDR3 residues: CAISPGTGVGNTIYF. CDR3 bases: TGTGCCATCAGTCCAGGGACAGGGGTTGGAAACACCATATATTTT.

The chain recombines TRBV5-1 with TRBJ1-2, with unresolved D. Germline lookup yields CDR1 SGHRS and CDR2 YFSETQ. V was pared by 1 base and J by 1 base, with 5 bases between. The CDR3 has 13 amino acids. Written as DNA, the CDR3 is TGCGCCAGCAGCTTGACAGATAACTATGGCTACACCTTC. Encoded protein: CASSLTDNYGYTF. Filled out from reference TRBV5-1 and TRBJ1-2, the complete variable domain reads KAGVTQTPRYLIKTRGQQVTLSCSPISGHRSVSWYQQTPGQGLQFLFEYFSETQRNKGNFPGRFSGRQFSNSRSEMNVSTLELGDSALYLCASSLTDNYGYTFGSGTRLTVV.

V gene TRBV7-2 combines with J gene TRBJ2-7; 8 nucleotides line up with TRBD1. Per the germline V gene, CDR1 is SGHTA and CDR2 is FQGNSA. V was pared by 4 bases and J by 2 bases, with 7 bases of the junction left unmatched. The CDR3 runs to 15 residues. The CDR3 DNA sequence: TGTGCCAGCAGCTCCTCGTTGACAGGGGCCTACGAGCAGTACTTC. Encoded protein: CASSSSLTGAYEQYF.

This clone was detected only once. The chain employs TRBV6-1 and TRBJ2-3; TRBD2 agrees at 13 bases. CDR1 and CDR2 (germline): MNHNS, SASEGT. Unmatched junction bases numbered 4, after V lost 3 bases and J lost 4 bases. The CDR3 is made up of 16 amino acids. In DNA, the CDR3 is TGTGCCAGCAGTGATCGACTAGCGGGGGGCCCAGATACGCAGTATTTT. Residues: CASSDRLAGGPDTQYF.

This chain connects TRBV29-1 to TRBJ2-2; TRBD2 matches at 8 bases. CDR1 SQVTM and CDR2 ANQGSEA come from the germline V gene. V shed 8 bases, J shed 0 bases, and the junction held 8 bases outside the gene matches. The CDR3 length is 15 residues. The CDR3 DNA is TGCAGCTTCCGAACGGGGGGGTCGAACACCGGGGAGCTGTTTTTT. Translating it yields CSFRTGGSNTGELFF.

This clone has just a few counts. This chain links TRBV6-5 with TRBJ2-7, with TRBD2 as a possible D gene (6 bases). The V gene lost 0 bases and the J gene lost 7 bases, with 16 bases spanning the gap. Germline values: CDR1 MNHEY, CDR2 SVGAGI. This CDR3 comprises 15 residues. The CDR3 nucleotides read TGTGCCAGCAGTTACTCACACGGGTCGGGGGAAGAGCAGTACTTC. Its protein is CASSYSHGSGEEQYF.

The genes are TRBV7-9 and TRBJ1-4; 7 bases align to TRBD1. The germline V gene encodes CDR1 SEHNR and CDR2 FQNEAQ (reference sequence). This CDR3 has 14 residues. J was trimmed by 8 bases and V by 2 bases; bases with no gene match: 5. The CDR3 region is CASSLIQGNEKLFF. The CDR3, as DNA: TGTGCCAGCAGCTTAATACAGGGGAACGAAAAACTGTTTTTT.

The chain joins TRBV12-3 or TRBV12-4 to TRBJ2-7; D remains unclear. The V end was cut by 3 bases, the J end by 2 bases, with 8 bases between. The CDR3 length is 13 residues. CDR3 region: CASSFQVTYEQYV. The DNA for the CDR3 is TGTGCCAGCAGTTTCCAGGTCACCTACGAGCAGTACGTC.

This clone occurred a few times. The chain is built from TRBV6-5 and TRBJ2-7; 7 bases map to TRBD1. CDR1 is MNHEY, CDR2 SVGAGI, per germline. The CDR3 consists of 14 residues. The J segment lost 0 bases and the V segment lost 4 bases, leaving 3 bases of the junction unmatched. CDR3 region: CASSWTGSSYEQYV. DNA for the CDR3: TGTGCCAGCAGTTGGACAGGCAGCTCCTACGAGCAGTACGTC.

In this sample, this clone turned up once. The chain couples TRBV6-6 to TRBJ1-1; tentative D call: TRBD1 (5 bases). Germline CDR1 MNHNY, CDR2 SVGAGI (reference sequence). Trimming took 5 bases from V and 1 from J, leaving 14 bases between them. The CDR3 covers 15 residues. The CDR3: CASSQRGNPNTEAFF. As DNA, the CDR3 is TGTGCCAGCAGTCAACGGGGGAACCCGAACACTGAAGCTTTCTTT.

The rearrangement joins TRBV28 to TRBJ1-2, with a possible D match to TRBD1 (6 bases). Trimming took 5 bases from V and 7 from J, leaving 17 bases between them. This CDR3 is built from 14 residues. Germline V gives CDR1 MDHEN, CDR2 SYDVKM. The CDR3 bases are TGTGCCAGCAGTACCAACGCAAACAGGGCTGGCTACACCTTC. This codes for CASSTNANRAGYTF.

The sample holds one count of this clone. The V and J genes are TRBV4-1 and TRBJ2-2; tentatively, D is TRBD1 (5 bases). This CDR3 has 14 residues. V dropped 0 bases and J dropped 6 bases, with 8 bases sitting between them. Germline-derived CDR1 and CDR2 are MGHRA and YSYEKL. CDR3 in amino acids: CASSQDRAAGELFF. CDR3 DNA sequence: TGCGCCAGCAGCCAAGACAGGGCGGCCGGGGAGCTGTTTTTT.

The chain couples TRBV4-1 to TRBJ1-2; the D is unclear. V was cut by 3 bases and J by 2 bases, with 10 bases left in between. Germline CDR1 MGHRA, CDR2 YSYEKL. This CDR3 has 14 residues. DNA of the CDR3: TGCGCCAGCAGCCAGGTCGTGCGGAACTATGGCTACACCTTC. Translation: CASSQVVRNYGYTF.

This chain's CDR3 is CASGPTSGGNQETQYF. CDR3 sequence (DNA): TGTGCTAGTGGCCCGACTAGCGGGGGGAATCAAGAGACCCAGTACTTC. The chain couples TRBV12-5 to TRBJ2-5, with 13 bases fitting TRBD2. The germline CDR1 and CDR2 sequences are LGHNT and FRNRAP. With V trimmed by 6 bases and J by 2 bases, 6 bases remained unmatched. The CDR3 totals 16 residues.

V usage is TRBV28 and J usage is TRBJ1-2; D gene uncertain. The CDR3 sequence is 13 residues long. V dropped 3 bases and J dropped 1 base, with 6 bases sitting between them. CDR1 MDHEN and CDR2 SYDVKM come from the germline V gene. CDR3 amino acids: CASSLRLNYGYTF. CDR3 bases: TGTGCCAGCAGTTTGAGACTTAACTATGGCTACACCTTC.

The chain couples TRBV25-1 to TRBJ1-4; 8 positions agree with TRBD1. This CDR3 comprises 16 residues. Looked up from germline, CDR1 is MGHDK and CDR2 is SYGVNS. After removal of 2 bases from V and 3 bases from J, the junction contained 5 bases not matched to a gene. In nucleotides, the CDR3 is TGTGCCAGCAGTGAAGGTGACAGGGGCCCTAATGAAAAACTGTTTTTT. Translating gives CASSEGDRGPNEKLFF.

The chain couples TRBV11-2 to TRBJ2-1; D is possibly TRBD2 (6 bases). The CDR3 totals 14 residues. Per the germline V gene, CDR1 is SGHAT and CDR2 is FQNNGV. Trimming left V 7 bases short and J 4 bases short, with 14 bases between. The CDR3 protein is CASNPAGPYNEQFF. The CDR3, as DNA: TGTGCCAGCAACCCCGCGGGACCGTACAATGAGCAGTTCTTC.

The rearrangement joins TRBV4-2 to TRBJ2-7, with TRBD1 identical over 10 bases. The CDR3 sequence is 15 residues long. In germline, CDR1 is LGHNA, CDR2 YNFKEQ. Trimming cost V 1 base and J 5 bases; bases outside gene matches: 5. CDR3 amino acids: CASSQGGTGDNEQYF. Here the CDR3 DNA reads TGTGCCAGCAGCCAAGGGGGGACAGGGGACAACGAGCAGTACTTC.

This clone was observed a few times. The rearrangement links TRBV19 to TRBJ2-1; TRBD2 agrees at 7 bases. V lost 2 bases to trimming and J lost 7 bases; unmatched junction nucleotides: 8. This CDR3 has 15 amino acids. Germline-derived CDR1 and CDR2 are LNHDA and SQIVND (reference sequence). The CDR3: CASSILGGVRNEQFF. CDR3 sequence (DNA): TGTGCCAGTAGTATATTGGGGGGGGTACGTAATGAGCAGTTCTTC.

The chain couples TRBV28 to TRBJ1-3; D is undetermined. This CDR3 has 11 amino acids. From germline, CDR1 is MDHEN and CDR2 SYDVKM. The V end was cut by 5 bases, the J end by 3 bases, with 2 bases between. The CDR3 protein is CASSLGNTIYF. CDR3 coding DNA: TGTGCCAGCAGTCTTGGAAACACCATATATTTT.

The rearrangement links TRBV2 to TRBJ1-5, with 7 nucleotides matching TRBD1. Trimming took 6 bases from V and 3 from J; bases not matched to a gene: 5. Per the germline V gene, CDR1 is SNHLY and CDR2 is FYNNEI. This CDR3 comprises 14 residues. In DNA, the CDR3 is TGTGCCAGCAGCGCGACAGGGCTCAATCAGCCCCAGCATTTT. Translated: CASSATGLNQPQHF.

This rearrangement joins TRBV27 to TRBJ2-1, with 8 bases that match TRBD2. The germline gives CDR1 MNHEY, CDR2 SMNVEV (reference sequence). V lost 2 bases and J lost 7; bases outside the gene matches: 7. The CDR3 length is 15 residues. The CDR3 sequence: CASSLRRGVANEQFF. CDR3 in DNA: TGTGCCAGCAGTTTAAGGCGGGGGGTAGCAAATGAGCAGTTCTTC.